A single sample is the source of the 19 T cell receptor beta chains below, sequenced in a study of T cells expressing NK-cell markers. TCRdb reanalyzed the 5' RACE reads and collapses them to one entry per CDR3 protein, without DNA. This sample's table reports 500,000 to 700,000 distinct CDR3 sequences. Sequences were obtained from blood T cells: a sorted CD56 or NKG2C T cell subset, CD4+ or CD8+ T cells, or bulk PBMC T cells (not recorded which). The receptors shown here come from a man aged 18 to 29 in good health.

The J gene is TRBJ2-1, the V gene TRBV5-1; the TRBD2 assignment by TCRdb is unverifiable without DNA. CDR1 SGHRS and CDR2 YFSETQ come from the germline V gene. The CDR3 length is 14 residues. The CDR3 here is CASIAGGAYNEQFF. Full variable domain (rest looked up from reference TRBV5-1 and TRBJ2-1): KAGVTQTPRYLIKTRGQQVTLSCSPISGHRSVSWYQQTPGQGLQFLFEYFSETQRNKGNFPGRFSGRQFSNSRSEMNVSTLELGDSALYLCASIAGGAYNEQFFGPGTRLTVL.

The gene calls are TRBV5-1 and TRBJ2-3; the TCRdb call, TRBD2, lacks DNA for checking. Germline-derived CDR1 and CDR2 are SGHRS and YFSETQ. The CDR3 covers 15 residues. The CDR3 sequence: CASSSTSANTDTQYF.

This rearrangement joins TRBV4-3 to TRBJ2-2; with no DNA, the TCRdb D assignment of TRBD1 cannot be verified. This CDR3 has 18 residues. Germline V gene sequence: CDR1 LGHNA, CDR2 YSLEER. CDR3 region: CASSQDLMGQVLTGELFF.

This rearrangement joins TRBV13 to TRBJ2-7. This CDR3 region has 16 residues. CDR1 PRHDT and CDR2 FYEKMQ come from the germline V gene (reference sequence). The chain's CDR3 is CASRHEVGSSTYEQYF.

V usage is TRBV5-1 and J usage is TRBJ2-2; TCRdb proposes TRBD1, but this gene call is untestable without DNA. This CDR3 is 18 amino acids long. Germline CDR1 and CDR2: SGHRS and YFSETQ. The CDR3 loop is CASSLELAGEGYTGELFF.

The CDR3 spells CASSLDSTVYEQYF. The gene calls are TRBV28 and TRBJ2-7; TCRdb's D call, TRBD2, is unchecked because there is no DNA. The CDR3 length is 14 residues. In germline, CDR1 is MDHEN, CDR2 SYDVKM.

The V call is TRBV7-9, the J call TRBJ2-7. This CDR3 has 14 residues. Germline values: CDR1 SEHNR, CDR2 FQNEAQ (reference sequence). The CDR3 here is CASRSERGLNEQYF.

The chain carries TRBV20-1 and TRBJ2-7. CDR3 length: 15 amino acids. Per germline, CDR1 DFQATT and CDR2 SNEGSKA (reference sequence). CDR3 protein: CSARGTGNIPYEQYF.

CDR3 loop: CAIMAGTNTGELFF. This chain uses TRBV10-3 with TRBJ2-2; TCRdb's assignment of TRBD2 cannot be checked, as there is no DNA. Germline CDR1 is ENHRY and CDR2 is SYGVKD. The CDR3 has 14 residues.

CDR3 region: CASSLALFSFDDEQFF. The chain is built from TRBV11-2 and TRBJ2-1. The CDR3 extends over 16 amino acids. Per the germline V gene, CDR1 is SGHAT and CDR2 is FQNNGV.

The gene calls are TRBV7-8 and TRBJ2-1; TCRdb proposes TRBD1, but this gene call is untestable without DNA. This CDR3 is built from 15 residues. CDR1 and CDR2 (germline): SGHVS, FQNEAQ. CDR3 amino acids: CASSSDPTPGDEQFF.

The rearrangement links TRBV15 to TRBJ2-2. The germline V gene encodes CDR1 LNHNV and CDR2 YYDKDF (reference sequence). The CDR3 has 12 amino acids. The CDR3 protein is CATSRDRGELFF.

CDR3 loop: CATSDYSGYTF. The chain has TRBV24-1 and TRBJ1-2. This CDR3 has 11 amino acids. The germline gives CDR1 KGHDR, CDR2 SFDVKD.

The rearrangement joins TRBV25-1 to TRBJ1-2. CDR3 size: 16 residues. Germline CDR1 and CDR2: MGHDK and SYGVNS. The CDR3 is CASSEAAAGGVYGYTF.

J is TRBJ1-4 and V is TRBV12-3 or TRBV12-4; checking the TCRdb D call of TRBD1 is not possible without DNA. The CDR3 sequence is 14 residues long. The CDR3 loop reads CASSFTTGGEKLFF.

The V and J genes are TRBV7-2 and TRBJ2-1; TCRdb designates TRBD2, a call that cannot be tested without DNA. The CDR3 covers 16 residues. Germline V gene lookup returns CDR1 SGHTA and CDR2 FQGNSA. CDR3 sequence: CASSPPGLAEHNEQFF.

The chain recombines TRBV24-1 with TRBJ2-2; TCRdb selects TRBD2, and the lack of DNA leaves this call unchecked. CDR3 length: 18 amino acids. Germline-derived CDR1 and CDR2 are KGHDR and SFDVKD. The CDR3 loop reads CATSDLSGSRVNTGELFF.

This chain uses TRBV29-1 with TRBJ2-1; lacking DNA, the TRBD2 call made by TCRdb goes unchecked. The V gene's germline CDR1 is SQVTM and CDR2 ANQGSEA. The CDR3 is 13 residues long. The CDR3 spells CSARLAQNNEQFF.

The chain joins TRBV10-3 to TRBJ1-6; TCRdb designates TRBD1, a call that cannot be tested without DNA. CDR1 and CDR2 from the germline V gene are ENHRY and SYGVKD. CDR3 length: 13 residues. The CDR3 spells CAIATGPDSPLHF.